The present T cell receptor beta chain was sequenced within a study of response to subunit inactivated influenza vaccine (dated by TCRdb to the late 2010s). For context, the study as a whole: To follow how T cells responded to a trivalent subunit inactivated influenza vaccine, the researchers relied on deep quantitative profiling of the T cell receptor repertoire.

This clonotype has a count of ten or more. Its target antigen remains unknown. No quality values exist for individual bases; no much larger clone is one base distant. Broad study findings and their caveats: The authors proposed that each seasonal influenza vaccination may bring in only a limited number of new T cells.

The trim is 0 bases for V and 6 bases for J, with a gap of 10 bases between the germline ends. The CDR3 runs 14 residues from the cysteine to the phenylalanine. The only DNA kept is the CDR3, 42 bases in frame from the first base. CDR1 and CDR2, looked up from the germline V gene, are SGHRS and YFSETQ. In the paper's terms, the time point label means: approximately 47 days after influenza vaccine administration. Library preparation used RT-PCR. Instrument used: Illumina HiSeq 2500. TCRdb itself trimmed the public reads at Q25 with fastp, ran MiXCR and retained productive beta chains. Rows with one shared CDR3 protein collapse into an entry with the most common genes and DNA. The sample table holds hundreds of thousands of distinct CDR3 sequences, of which 9.5% to 12% were seen once. Approximately 12% of the sample rests with the top ten.

This receptor was taken from a man aged 45-65 years who received an inactivated influenza vaccine. Donor details come from another sample of the same person, matched by shared clones. The sequence links TRBV5-1 to TRBJ2-4, and TRBD2 may be the D gene, going by 5 matching bases. Sequences were derived from PBMCs from blood, sampled roughly 48 days after vaccination. The sequence in DNA is TGCGCCAGCAGCTTGGGAGGGCCCGGAAACATTCAGTACTTC. Its translation is CASSLGGPGNIQYF.